This T cell receptor beta chain was captured by sequencing in a study of identifying expanded T cells in peripheral blood. The repertoire was sequenced with immunoSEQ multiplex PCR; TCRdb's copy has only in-frame clones and lacks some. In the table there are tens of thousands of clones, about 85% of which are singletons. Looked up from germline, CDR1 is LGHNA and CDR2 is YSLEER. The V end was cut by 1 base, the J end by 2 bases, with 11 bases between. CDR3 length: 16 amino acids. Healthy donors had no documented immune events, such as infections, while sampled. V is TRBV4-3 and J is TRBJ1-4, with unresolved D. The clonotype originates from a person aged 18-69 years in good health. Sequencing used blood. The CDR3 loop is CASSQASATTNEKLFF. The CDR3 region has the DNA TGCGCCAGCAGCCAAGCGTCCGCTACGACTAATGAAAAACTGTTTTTT.